Sequencing of this T cell receptor (beta chain) was carried out in a study of early T cells in non-severe SARS-CoV-2 infection. The study, taken as a whole, reports: Private and CD4 specificities were missed by VDJdb matching, skewed to anti-spike CD8.

V was shortened by 1 base and J by 6 bases, with 10 bases between the two germline ends. This CDR3 spans 13 amino acids. Germline V gene data show CDR1 as SGHAT and CDR2 as FQNNGV. Tagging with unique molecular identifiers was applied to individual cDNA molecules. TCRdb ran MiXCR on the 5' RACE reads and lists one entry per CDR3 protein. This table has 32,000 or so distinct CDR3 sequences, about 6.2% appearing once. This clonotype was picked up a small number of times. The antigen remains unidentified. V and J are TRBV11-2 and TRBJ2-7; D unclear. The receptor was derived from an adult who was a healthcare worker with PCR-confirmed SARS-CoV-2 infection or an uninfected control (not recorded which). Sequencing used whole blood. In DNA, the CDR3 is TGTGCCAGCAGCTTAGTTAGGAGTGGCGAGCAGTACTTC. Its translation is CASSLVRSGEQYF.